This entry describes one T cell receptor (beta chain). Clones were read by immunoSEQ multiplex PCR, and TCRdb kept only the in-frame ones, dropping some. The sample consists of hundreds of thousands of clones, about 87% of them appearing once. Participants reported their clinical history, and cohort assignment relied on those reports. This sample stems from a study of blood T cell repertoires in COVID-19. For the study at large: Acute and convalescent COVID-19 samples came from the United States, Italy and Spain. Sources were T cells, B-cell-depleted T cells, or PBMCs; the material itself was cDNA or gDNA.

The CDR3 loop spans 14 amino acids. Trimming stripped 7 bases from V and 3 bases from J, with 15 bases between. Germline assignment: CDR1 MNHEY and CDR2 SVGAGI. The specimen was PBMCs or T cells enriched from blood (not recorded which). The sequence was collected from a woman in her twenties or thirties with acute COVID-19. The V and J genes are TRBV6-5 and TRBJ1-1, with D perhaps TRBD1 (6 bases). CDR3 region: CASIQGEWYTEAFF. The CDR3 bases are TGTGCCAGCATACAGGGCGAGTGGTACACTGAAGCTTTCTTT.